The 16 T cell receptor beta chains reported below all come from one sample, sequenced in a study of beta chain features in type 1 diabetes. Study-level points and caveats: Researchers report that Type 1 diabetes patients had moderately but significantly shorter TCRB CDR3s across all four CD4+ subsets.

TCRB transcripts that were expressed got sequenced, as all of the isolated RNA had been reverse transcribed. The table came from immunoSEQ multiplex PCR; TCRdb's copy has only in-frame clones and leaves some out. The repertoire holds around 25,000 clones, with over 65% as singletons. The antigens of these receptors remain unknown. Sequenced input: stem cell memory CD4+ T cells from blood. These receptor sequences come from a middle-aged woman with type 1 diabetes.

This clone was found a few times. The chain recombines TRBV7-9 with TRBJ2-1; a possible D gene is TRBD1 (5 bases). From germline, CDR1 is SEHNR and CDR2 FQNEAQ (reference sequence). V was trimmed by 3 bases and J by 10 bases, leaving 13 bases between them. This CDR3 is 13 amino acids long. This CDR3 reads CASSFQGISEQFF. The CDR3 DNA reads TGTGCCAGCAGCTTCCAGGGAATATCCGAGCAGTTCTTC.

V gene TRBV28 combines with J gene TRBJ2-3, with D maybe TRBD2 (5 bases). V dropped 6 bases and J dropped 6 bases, with 19 bases sitting between them. The CDR3 consists of 15 residues. Germline values: CDR1 MDHEN, CDR2 SYDVKM. CDR3 sequence reads: CASRGESGRADTQYF. DNA of the CDR3: TGTGCCAGCAGGGGAGAAAGCGGACGGGCGGATACGCAGTATTTT.

This clone was seen a handful of times. The chain employs TRBV7-9 and TRBJ2-7; D is undetermined. From germline, CDR1 is SEHNR and CDR2 FQNEAQ (reference sequence). The CDR3 is 11 residues long. V lost 2 bases and J lost 5, with 4 bases in between. This chain's CDR3 is CASSLSDEQYF. The CDR3 DNA reads TGTGCCAGCAGCTTATCAGACGAGCAGTACTTC. Together with reference TRBV7-9 and TRBJ2-7, the CDR3 gives the full variable domain: DTGVSQNPRHKITKRGQNVTFRCDPISEHNRLYWYRQTLGQGPEFLTYFQNEAQLEKSRLLSDRFSAERPKGSFSTLEIQRTEQGDSAMYLCASSLSDEQYFGPGTRLTVT.

CDR3 coding DNA: TGTGCCAGCAGCTTAGGTCGGGGTAAGACCTACAATGAGCAGTTCTTC. It is translated as CASSLGRGKTYNEQFF. This rearrangement joins TRBV7-9 to TRBJ2-1; possibly TRBD2 for D (5 bases). V was shortened by 1 base and J by 2 bases, with 12 bases between the two germline ends. This CDR3 contains 16 residues. CDR1 is SEHNR and CDR2 is FQNEAQ in the germline V gene (reference sequence).

The V and J genes are TRBV4-3 and TRBJ1-1; no definite D call. Trimming cost V 0 bases and J 4 bases, with 21 bases left between them. Germline CDR1 and CDR2: LGHNA and YSLEER. The CDR3 extends over 18 amino acids. This CDR3 reads CASSQDWARWQVGTEAFF. The CDR3 DNA reads TGCGCCAGCAGCCAAGATTGGGCCCGGTGGCAGGTAGGCACTGAAGCTTTCTTT.

V and J are TRBV19 and TRBJ2-6, with D tentatively TRBD1 (5 bases). Trimming stripped 7 bases from V and 2 bases from J, with 9 bases between. Germline lookup yields CDR1 LNHDA and CDR2 SQIVND (reference sequence). CDR3 length: 14 amino acids. The CDR3 region has the DNA TGTGCCAGTACCCCGACAGCTGGGGCCAACGTCCTGACTTTC. Amino acid sequence: CASTPTAGANVLTF.

This clone was seen only a few times. The gene calls are TRBV28 and TRBJ1-1; D is uncertain. V was trimmed by 3 bases and J by 8 bases, leaving 13 bases between them. The CDR3 consists of 13 residues. Germline V gene sequence: CDR1 MDHEN, CDR2 SYDVKM. CDR3 coding DNA: TGTGCCAGCAGTTTCCGCAGTAAATTCGAAGCTTTCTTT. It specifies CASSFRSKFEAFF.

The V gene is TRBV18, the J gene TRBJ1-1; possible D gene TRBD1, 5 bases. V shed 2 bases and J shed 3 bases, with 10 bases lying between them. Germline values: CDR1 KGHSH, CDR2 LQKENI. The CDR3 has 14 amino acids. This CDR3 reads CASSPYTGDTEAFF. For the CDR3, the DNA is TGTGCCAGCTCACCATACACGGGGGACACTGAAGCTTTCTTT.

The chain is built from TRBV6-5 and TRBJ2-5; TRBD2 might be the D (5 bases). V lost 0 bases, J lost 5 bases, and 13 bases lay in between. CDR1 and CDR2 (germline): MNHEY, SVGAGI. The CDR3 totals 15 residues. CDR3 amino acids: CASSYSRMRAETQYF. In nucleotides, the CDR3 is TGTGCCAGCAGTTACTCGAGGATGCGGGCGGAGACCCAGTACTTC.

This clone was counted a few times. The chain couples TRBV18 to TRBJ1-2; D may be TRBD1 (5 bases). V was cut by 5 bases and J by 0 bases, with 7 bases left in between. Germline V gene lookup returns CDR1 KGHSH and CDR2 LQKENI. CDR3 length: 13 amino acids. CDR3 nucleotides: TGTGCCAGCTCAGCGACAGCTAACTATGGCTACACCTTC. Translated, it gives CASSATANYGYTF.

In this sample, this clone turned up a few times. This chain joins TRBV20-1 and TRBJ2-7; D gene unclear. The CDR3 has 11 amino acids. CDR1 is DFQATT, CDR2 SNEGSKA, per germline (reference sequence). The ends were cut back, 6 bases at V and 3 bases at J, with 9 bases in the middle. CDR3 sequence: CSAVEDYEQYF. The DNA for the CDR3 is TGCAGTGCCGTAGAGGACTACGAGCAGTACTTC.

The chain employs TRBV7-2 and TRBJ1-1; no reliable D call. Germline V CDR1 and CDR2: SGHTA, FQGNSA. The length of the CDR3 is 12 residues. V lost 3 bases to trimming and J lost 3 bases, with 5 bases between them. In DNA, the CDR3 is TGTGCCAGCAGCTTCCAGTACACTGAAGCTTTCTTT. It is translated as CASSFQYTEAFF.

The chain is built from TRBV4-2 and TRBJ1-5; 8 positions agree with TRBD1. J gave up 4 bases and V 4 bases, and 6 bases lay outside the gene matches. Germline V gives CDR1 LGHNA, CDR2 YNFKEQ. The length of the CDR3 is 15 residues. The CDR3 is CASSPGTGANQPQHF. DNA of the CDR3: TGTGCCAGCAGCCCCGGGACAGGCGCTAATCAGCCCCAGCATTTT.

This clone was observed a few times. V usage is TRBV7-9 and J usage is TRBJ1-1, with a weak D call TRBD1 (6 bases). Per the germline V gene, CDR1 is SEHNR and CDR2 is FQNEAQ (reference sequence). V lost 7 bases and J 0 bases, leaving 24 bases between the germline ends. CDR3 size: 18 residues. CDR3 DNA sequence: TGTGCCAGCACCCCTTTCCATCCAGGGGAAGGGGTGAACACTGAAGCTTTCTTT. Its translation: CASTPFHPGEGVNTEAFF. The full variable domain, rest sourced from reference TRBV7-9 and TRBJ1-1, is DTGVSQNPRHKITKRGQNVTFRCDPISEHNRLYWYRQTLGQGPEFLTYFQNEAQLEKSRLLSDRFSAERPKGSFSTLEIQRTEQGDSAMYLCASTPFHPGEGVNTEAFFGQGTRLTVV.

V gene TRBV5-1 combines with J gene TRBJ1-5; 8 positions match TRBD1. Germline CDR1 is SGHRS and CDR2 is YFSETQ. J gave up 5 bases and V 4 bases, and 5 bases lay outside the gene matches. The CDR3 is 14 residues long. The CDR3 bases are TGCGCCAGCAGCCTCCAGGGGGCTGATCAGCCCCAGCATTTT. Its translation: CASSLQGADQPQHF.

This clone was recorded once. The chain has TRBV15 and TRBJ2-5; D is possibly TRBD2 (6 bases). The CDR3 has 13 amino acids. CDR1 LNHNV and CDR2 YYDKDF come from the germline V gene (reference sequence). Trimming shortened V by 0 bases and J by 5 bases, and 7 bases separated the two germline ends. Here the CDR3 DNA reads TGTGCCACCAGCAGAGATCGGGAGGAGACCCAGTACTTC. It encodes CATSRDREETQYF.